The rows below give T cell receptor beta chains drawn from one sample of a study of PD-1 blockade in mismatch repair-deficient tumors. Produced via immunoSEQ multiplex PCR; TCRdb's table is partial and in-frame only. The table shows roughly 120,000 clones, with roughly 90% occurring only once. The sequenced sample was peripheral blood, obtained just under 74 weeks after starting pembrolizumab. These TCRs come from an adult with mismatch repair-deficient cancer. The CDR3 runs from the conserved cysteine through the conserved F or W. A D gene is named only where the DNA matches it firmly. Expanded clones are given a class, and other clones once, few, many or no size at all.

. | TRBD1 | 14 | TRBJ2-7 | TRBV15 | TGTGCCACCAGCGCGGGACAGGGGGGATACGAGCAGTACTTC | CATSAGQGGYEQYF
once | . | 12 | TRBJ1-1 | TRBV11-2 | TGTGCCAGCACTAGAATGGGGGCTGAAGCTTTCTTT | CASTRMGAEAFF
once | . | 16 | TRBJ1-1 | TRBV29-1 | TGCAGCGCCTCGGGGGGCAGGATCGGTGAGGGGACTGAAGCTTTCTTT | CSASGGRIGEGTEAFF
. | TRBD1 | 12 | TRBJ2-7 | TRBV30 | TGTGCCTGGAGTGAGACAGGGCACGAGCAGTACTTC | CAWSETGHEQYF
. | . | 15 | TRBJ1-4 | TRBV30 | TGTGCCTGGAGTCCGAAGGCCTCTGGCAATGAAAAACTGTTTTTT | CAWSPKASGNEKLFF
. | TRBD1 | 16 | TRBJ2-1 | TRBV7-9 | TGTGCCAGCAGCTTTCCCGGGACAGGGGGCCGTGATGAGCAGTTCTTC | CASSFPGTGGRDEQFF
once | . | 15 | TRBJ1-3 | TRBV4-1 | TGCGCCAGCAGCCGCGGACATTCGTCTGGAAACACCATATATTTT | CASSRGHSSGNTIYF
. | . | 14 | TRBJ1-1 | TRBV30 | TGTGCCTGGAGTGTACGAAAAGGGGACACTGAAGCTTTCTTT | CAWSVRKGDTEAFF
. | TRBD1 | 17 | TRBJ2-1 | TRBV29-1 | TGCAGCGCAAGGACAGGAGGACCCTTGAATACCTACAATGAGCAGTTCTTC | CSARTGGPLNTYNEQFF
. | . | 14 | TRBJ2-7 | TRBV7-9 | TGTGCCAGCAGCTTTGGACAGCCTGGATACGAGCAGTACTTC | CASSFGQPGYEQYF
. | . | 13 | TRBJ1-1 | TRBV14 | TGTGCCAGCAGCCAAACTAAGAACACTGAAGCTTTCTTT | CASSQTKNTEAFF
. | . | 14 | TRBJ2-3 | TRBV19 | TGTGCCAGTAGTAAGGGGGGGGGTCCAGATACGCAGTATTTT | CASSKGGGPDTQYF